These T cell receptor beta chains were read from a single sample in a study of blood T cell repertoires in COVID-19. This table comes from immunoSEQ multiplex PCR, and its TCRdb copy is limited to in-frame clones, with some not included. The sample lists 250,000 to 350,000 clones, 75% to 90% occurring once. The source material was peripheral blood. These TCRs come from a woman aged 45-65 years with COVID-19, enrolled during active disease. Each CDR3 is given with its conserved first and last residue. Fields, in order: V gene, clone size, D gene, J gene, CDR3 DNA, CDR3 protein. The D gene is left open where the match is weak. The size entry is marked missing in some rows and otherwise reads once, few, many or a size class.

>TRBV18|-|-|TRBJ1-5
TGTGCCAGCTCACAGGGGCTCGGGAGCAATCAGCCCCAGCATTTT
CASSQGLGSNQPQHF
>TRBV18|-|TRBD2|TRBJ2-3
TGTGCCAGCTCCCCTAGCGGGAGCGCAGATACGCAGTATTTT
CASSPSGSADTQYF
>TRBV2|-|-|TRBJ1-1
TGTGCCAGCGAGGCGTCCCGGGTGAACACTGAAGCTTTCTTT
CASEASRVNTEAFF
>TRBV19|once|TRBD1|TRBJ1-2
TGTGCCAGTACCCTTTCCGGACAGGGGGCCTATGGCTACACCTTC
CASTLSGQGAYGYTF
>TRBV6-5|-|-|TRBJ2-7
TGTGCCAGCAGTTCAGGGTGGGAATACGAGCAGTACTTC
CASSSGWEYEQYF
>TRBV19|-|TRBD1|TRBJ1-1
TGTGCCAGTAGCCCCATCGACAGGGGGGACACTGAAGCTTTCTTT
CASSPIDRGDTEAFF
>TRBV9|-|-|TRBJ2-1
TGTGCCAGCAGCGTAGGTTTGGACTTCTACAATGAGCAGTTCTTC
CASSVGLDFYNEQFF
>TRBV7-2|-|TRBD2|TRBJ2-7
TGTGCCAGCAGCTCCCAGACTAGCGGGTTTAAAGCGGGGGGCGAGCAGTACTTC
CASSSQTSGFKAGGEQYF
>TRBV15|-|TRBD2|TRBJ2-3
TGTGCCACCAGCAGAGAAGGGGGCGGGAGGGCTGCAGATACGCAGTATTTT
CATSREGGGRAADTQYF
>TRBV2|-|TRBD1|TRBJ1-5
TGTGCCAGCAGTCGACAGGGGAATAGTCAGCCCCAGCATTTT
CASSRQGNSQPQHF
>TRBV19|-|-|TRBJ1-5
TGTGCCAGTAGTGTCCGGGACACCTATCAGCCCCAGCATTTT
CASSVRDTYQPQHF
>TRBV27|-|-|TRBJ1-4
TGTGCCAGCAGTTTGAGTAACGGAAAACTGTTTTTT
CASSLSNGKLFF